This TCR beta chain was identified in a study of OX40 agonist ivuxolimab in advanced cancers. About the investigation overall: The costimulatory receptor OX40 (CD134) was targeted by ivuxolimab, a fully human IgG2 agonistic monoclonal antibody. Patients were allowed to have had prior anti-PD-1, anti-PD-L1 or anti-CTLA-4 therapy, and around 40% of the dose-escalation patients had previously received checkpoint inhibitors. Of the approximately 50 dose-escalation patients, hepatocellular carcinoma was present in about 20, melanoma in around 15, renal cell carcinoma in 9 and head and neck cancer in 9. The dose-escalation cohort was about 86% male with a mean age of approximately 60 years, ranging from roughly 20 to 80. Partial responses were achieved by three dose-escalation patients, of whom one had hepatocellular carcinoma and two had cutaneous melanoma. The point of sequencing TCRbeta in the periphery was to test whether ivuxolimab changed TCR sequence diversity and drove clonal T-cell expansion. Intravenous ivuxolimab was administered to patients every 2 weeks at six dose levels: 0.01, 0.1, 0.3, 1.5, 3 and 10 mg/kg. The monotherapy dose-escalation portion (N ≈ 50 patients) of the phase I ivuxolimab trial is reported in the paper. What the research found in general, with its limitations: Clonal expansion of both CD4+ and CD8+ blood T cells was observed from baseline to week 6 at doses 0.1 to 3.0 mg/kg. Partial responders in the 0.1-3.0 mg/kg groups had among the lowest normalized peripheral clonal expansion, especially among CD8+ T cells. Low levels of normalized T-cell clonal expansion were also shown by some nonresponding patients. After ivuxolimab, more expanded clones were found on average in CD8+ T cells than in CD4+ T cells. Which antigens the clonally expanded peripheral T cells were specific for was not determined.

A remark on this clone: It lacks a known antigen. No qualities accompany the bases; no much larger clone lies one base away.

The trial excluded patients who had a history of autoimmune disease or were on systemic immunosuppression. Peripheral blood for TCR sequencing was drawn from every dose cohort at baseline, at cycle 4 day 1 and at cycle 7 day 1. Samples came from an open-label, multicenter, first-in-human phase I dose-escalation trial of ivuxolimab. Adults with locally advanced or metastatic melanoma, renal cell, hepatocellular, or head and neck squamous cell carcinoma were enrolled in the trial. Before TCR sequencing, CD4+ and CD8+ T cells were separately sorted from peripheral blood. Genomic DNA was extracted from sorted cells for sequencing of the TCRbeta CDR3 region. The immunoSEQ Assay was used to sequence the TCRbeta CDR3 regions. In TCRdb, the immuneACCESS table is reduced to in-frame sequences with V and J assigned. These tables do not hold every clone; where another copy was compared, an unresolved V gene accounts for under half, and the others remain unexplained. This sample is represented by tens of thousands of clones; around nine tenths of them were singletons. The ten largest make up 2.6% of the sample.

The sample in question was CD4+ or CD8+ T cells sorted from blood, obtained in a trial of the OX40 agonist ivuxolimab. The TCR comes from an adult with an advanced solid tumor such as melanoma, head and neck, liver or kidney cancer.

The sequenced DNA: TGTGCCAGCACCCGGGACAGGGTGGTTCCCACTGAAGCTTTCTTT. Translated, this is CASTRDRVVPTEAFF. The chain is assembled from TRBV28 and TRBJ1-1, with TRBD1 matching 9 junction bases. Its CDR3 holds 15 amino acids, cysteine through phenylalanine. Just the 45-base CDR3 DNA is kept, in frame starting at base 1. From the germline V gene, CDR1 is MDHEN and CDR2 is SYDVKM. From V the trimming removes 7 bases and from J it removes 4 bases, while the gene matches leave 10 bases of the junction unaccounted for. The CDR3, completed at both ends by the reference TRBV28 and TRBJ1-1 genes, gives the full variable domain DVKVTQSSRYLVKRTGEKVFLECVQDMDHENMFWYRQDPGLGLRLIYFSYDVKMKEKGDIPEGYSVSREKKERFSLILESASTNQTSMYLCASTRDRVVPTEAFFGQGTRLTVV.